The 8 T cell receptor beta chains below were found in one sample sequenced in a study of Ad26.COV2.S vaccination and SARS-CoV-2 variants. Data came from immunoSEQ multiplex PCR; TCRdb stores just in-frame clones and leaves some out. The sample yields around 350,000 clones, approximately 81% seen once. Treatment described: some 20 received Ad26.COV2.S at low or high dose, single or two shots; 5 received placebo; per-sample allocation not given. Day 63 following the first vaccine or placebo injection was when the samples were taken. Sequencing was performed on peripheral blood, taken in a trial of Ad26.COV2.S vaccine versus placebo. These receptors were taken from a person between 18 and 65 years old who received the Ad26.COV2.S COVID-19 vaccine or a placebo.

V gene TRBV28 combines with J gene TRBJ2-1; no definite D call. Trimming took 9 bases from V and 2 from J, leaving 8 bases between them. CDR1 and CDR2 (germline): MDHEN, SYDVKM. The CDR3 contains 12 residues. The CDR3 DNA sequence: TGTGCCAGTCAGAGAACCTACAATGAGCAGTTCTTC. This gives the protein CASQRTYNEQFF.

The genes are TRBV19 and TRBJ1-1; tentative D call: TRBD1 (5 bases). The V gene lost 9 bases and the J gene lost 4 bases, with 12 bases spanning the gap. Germline V gene data show CDR1 as LNHDA and CDR2 as SQIVND (reference sequence). The CDR3 contains 12 residues. CDR3 amino acids: CASLWGGTEAFF. The CDR3, as DNA: TGTGCCAGCCTTTGGGGGGGCACTGAAGCTTTCTTT.

CDR3 in amino acids: CASSLGMGQGVADTQYF. The CDR3 nucleotides are TGTGCCAGCAGCTTAGGGATGGGACAGGGGGTCGCAGATACGCAGTATTTT. This sequence joins TRBV7-9 and TRBJ2-3; the match to TRBD1 covers 11 bases. Per germline, CDR1 SEHNR and CDR2 FQNEAQ (reference sequence). V lost 1 base and J lost 4; bases outside the gene matches: 7. This CDR3 is 17 amino acids long.

The chain carries TRBV10-3 and TRBJ1-2, with 7 bases lining up with TRBD1. V gave up 2 bases and J gave up 8 bases; unmatched junction bases: 11. Looked up from germline, CDR1 is ENHRY and CDR2 is SYGVKD. CDR3 length: 15 amino acids. CDR3 residues: CAISEGFFLDRGYTF. The CDR3 DNA follows: TGTGCCATCAGTGAGGGGTTCTTCTTGGACAGGGGCTACACCTTC.

V gene TRBV28 combines with J gene TRBJ1-4; D is uncertain. The V gene's germline CDR1 is MDHEN and CDR2 SYDVKM. The V end was cut by 6 bases, the J end by 7 bases, with 21 bases between. The CDR3 has 16 residues. CDR3 region: CASSRLASLFGEKLFF. CDR3 coding DNA: TGTGCCAGCAGCCGACTTGCTTCACTCTTTGGTGAAAAACTGTTTTTT.

A single count supports this clone. The gene calls are TRBV5-1 and TRBJ2-7; D gene ambiguous. Germline V lookup: CDR1 SGHRS, CDR2 YFSETQ. The CDR3 is 16 amino acids. Trimming removed 1 base at V and 0 bases at J, with 14 bases between. The CDR3 here is CASSLRAGLTSYEQYF. Written as DNA, the CDR3 is TGCGCCAGCAGCTTGAGGGCAGGATTGACCTCCTACGAGCAGTACTTC.

The V gene is TRBV20-1, the J gene TRBJ2-5; 12 nucleotides align to TRBD1. V was clipped by 3 bases and J by 5 bases; unmatched bases: 7. Germline V gives CDR1 DFQATT, CDR2 SNEGSKA (reference sequence). The CDR3 is made up of 15 amino acids. The CDR3: CSASRGTGGVETQYF. The CDR3 nucleotides are TGCAGTGCTAGTAGGGGGACAGGGGGCGTGGAGACCCAGTACTTC.

The V call is TRBV18, the J call TRBJ2-2; D gene unclear. Trimming removed 5 bases from V and 1 base from J, with 14 bases in between. CDR3 length: 16 amino acids. Germline V gene sequence: CDR1 KGHSH, CDR2 LQKENI. CDR3 nucleotide sequence: TGTGCCAGCTCATCAGTGACGGTAGGGAACACCGGGGAGCTGTTTTTT. Translated: CASSSVTVGNTGELFF.